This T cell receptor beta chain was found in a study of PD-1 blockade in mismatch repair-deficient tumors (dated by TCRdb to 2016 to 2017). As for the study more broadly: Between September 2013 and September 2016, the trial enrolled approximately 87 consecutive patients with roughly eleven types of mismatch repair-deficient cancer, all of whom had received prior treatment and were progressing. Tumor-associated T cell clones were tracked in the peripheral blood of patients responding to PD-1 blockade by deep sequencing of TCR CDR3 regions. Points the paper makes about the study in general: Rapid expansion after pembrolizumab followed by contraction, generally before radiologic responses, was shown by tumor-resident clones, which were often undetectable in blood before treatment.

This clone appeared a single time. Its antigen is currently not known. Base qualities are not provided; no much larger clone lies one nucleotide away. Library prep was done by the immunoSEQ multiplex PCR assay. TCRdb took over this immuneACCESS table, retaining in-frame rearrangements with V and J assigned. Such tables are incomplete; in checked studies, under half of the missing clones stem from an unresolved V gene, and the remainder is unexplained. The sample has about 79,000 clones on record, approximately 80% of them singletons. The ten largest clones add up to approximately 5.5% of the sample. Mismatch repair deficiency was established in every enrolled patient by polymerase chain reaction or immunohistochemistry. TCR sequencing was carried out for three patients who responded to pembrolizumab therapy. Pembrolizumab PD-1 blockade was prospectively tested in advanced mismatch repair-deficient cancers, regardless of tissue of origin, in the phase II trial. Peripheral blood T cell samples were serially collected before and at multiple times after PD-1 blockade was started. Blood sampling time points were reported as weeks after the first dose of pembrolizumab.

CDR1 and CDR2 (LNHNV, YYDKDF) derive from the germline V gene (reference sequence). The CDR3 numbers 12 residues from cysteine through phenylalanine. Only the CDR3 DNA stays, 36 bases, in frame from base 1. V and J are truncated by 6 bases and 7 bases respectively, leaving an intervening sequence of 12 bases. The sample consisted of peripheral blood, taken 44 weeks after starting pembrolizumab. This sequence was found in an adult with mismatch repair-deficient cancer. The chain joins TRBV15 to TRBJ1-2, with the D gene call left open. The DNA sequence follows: TGTGCCACCAGTACAGAGGTCCCTGGCTACACCTTC. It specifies CATSTEVPGYTF. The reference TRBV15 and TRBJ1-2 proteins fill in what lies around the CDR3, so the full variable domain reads DAMVIQNPRYQVTQFGKPVTLSCSQTLNHNVMYWYQQKSSQAPKLLFHYYDKDFNNEADTPDNFQSRRPNTSFCFLDIRSPGLGDTAMYLCATSTEVPGYTFGSGTRLTVV.